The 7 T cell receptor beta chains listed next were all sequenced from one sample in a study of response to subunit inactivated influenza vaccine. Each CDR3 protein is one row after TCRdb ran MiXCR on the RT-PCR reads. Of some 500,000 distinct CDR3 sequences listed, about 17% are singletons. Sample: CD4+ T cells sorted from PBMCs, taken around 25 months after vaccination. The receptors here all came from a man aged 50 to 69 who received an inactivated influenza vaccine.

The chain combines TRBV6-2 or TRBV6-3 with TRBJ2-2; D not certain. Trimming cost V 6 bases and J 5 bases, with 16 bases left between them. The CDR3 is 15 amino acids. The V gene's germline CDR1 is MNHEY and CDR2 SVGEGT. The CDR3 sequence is CASSGRAAATGELFF. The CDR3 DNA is TGTGCCAGCAGCGGTAGGGCAGCAGCAACCGGGGAGCTGTTTTTT.

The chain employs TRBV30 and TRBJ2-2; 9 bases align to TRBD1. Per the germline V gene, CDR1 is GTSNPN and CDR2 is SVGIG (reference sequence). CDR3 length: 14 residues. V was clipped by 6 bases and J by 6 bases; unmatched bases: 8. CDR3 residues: CACSGTGRAGELFF. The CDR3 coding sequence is TGTGCCTGTTCCGGGACAGGGAGGGCCGGGGAGCTGTTTTTT. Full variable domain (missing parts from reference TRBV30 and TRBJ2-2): SQTIHQWPATLVQPVGSPLSLECTVEGTSNPNLYWYRQAAGRGLQLLFYSVGIGQISSEVPQNLSASRPQDRQFILSSKKLLLSDSGFYLCACSGTGRAGELFFGEGSRLTVL.

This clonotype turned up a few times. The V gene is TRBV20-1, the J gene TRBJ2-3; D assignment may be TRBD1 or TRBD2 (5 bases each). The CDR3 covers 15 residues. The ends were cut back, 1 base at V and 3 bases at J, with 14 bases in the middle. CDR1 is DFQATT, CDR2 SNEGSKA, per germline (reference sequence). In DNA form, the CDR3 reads TGCAGTGCTAGAGGCTCGAGGGGCGGAACAGATACGCAGTATTTT. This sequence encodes CSARGSRGGTDTQYF.

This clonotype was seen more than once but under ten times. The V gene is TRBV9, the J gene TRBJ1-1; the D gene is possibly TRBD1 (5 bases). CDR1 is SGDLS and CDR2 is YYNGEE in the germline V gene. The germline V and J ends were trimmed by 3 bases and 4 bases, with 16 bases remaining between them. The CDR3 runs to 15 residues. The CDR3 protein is CASSAHSSGATEAFF. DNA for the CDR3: TGTGCCAGCAGCGCCCACTCCAGTGGGGCCACTGAAGCTTTCTTT.

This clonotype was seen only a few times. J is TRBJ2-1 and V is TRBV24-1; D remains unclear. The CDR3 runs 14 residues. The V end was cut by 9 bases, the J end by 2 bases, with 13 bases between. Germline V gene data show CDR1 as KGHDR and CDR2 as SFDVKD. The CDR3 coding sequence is TGTGCCACCTCGACGGGCGGACCCTACAATGAGCAGTTCTTC. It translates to CATSTGGPYNEQFF.

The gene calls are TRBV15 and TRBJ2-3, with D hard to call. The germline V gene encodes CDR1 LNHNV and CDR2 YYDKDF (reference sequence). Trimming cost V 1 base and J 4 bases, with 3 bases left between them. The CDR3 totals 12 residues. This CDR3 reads CATSRGPDTQYF. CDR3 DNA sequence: TGTGCCACCAGCAGAGGGCCAGATACGCAGTATTTT.

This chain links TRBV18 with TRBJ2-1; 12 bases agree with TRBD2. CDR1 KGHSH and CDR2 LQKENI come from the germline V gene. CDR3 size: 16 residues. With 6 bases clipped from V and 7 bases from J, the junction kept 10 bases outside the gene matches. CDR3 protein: CASSPWLAGGTNEQFF. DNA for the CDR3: TGTGCCAGCTCCCCGTGGCTAGCGGGAGGGACGAATGAGCAGTTCTTC.